This T cell receptor beta chain was captured in a study of T cells in Graves' hyperthyroidism and ophthalmopathy. The study's findings and limits: Ophthalmopathy could be told apart from stable hyperthyroidism with a 13 V-J model. Most thyroid clonotypes that were expanded above 0.001 also turned up in blood.

This CDR3 is 15 amino acids long. Germline V CDR1 and CDR2: LNHDA, SQIVND (reference sequence). Worth noting for this clonotype: Its antigen is unidentified. Germline and junction disagree at one end, which may indicate a read error.

RNA transcripts gave rise to amplified TCR beta CDR3 regions. During a first-round RT-PCR of the TCR CDR3, the HTBI primer set was used. A single record per CDR3 protein comes from TCRdb applying MiXCR to the multiplex PCR reads. The sample holds 650,000 to 800,000 distinct CDR3 sequences, 45% seen once. The material sequenced was peripheral blood or thyroid tissue (not recorded which). The chain carries TRBV19 and TRBJ1-1; D not certain. This clonotype originated in an adult man with Graves' disease, either hyperthyroidism or ophthalmopathy (not recorded which). CDR3 in amino acids: CASSQEWAENTEAFF. The DNA of the CDR3 is TGCGCCAGCAGCCAAGAATGGGCGGAGAACACTGAAGCTTTCTTT.